These 22 T cell receptor beta chains were all obtained from the same sample, sequenced in a study of monozygotic twins with inflammatory bowel disease (dated by TCRdb to about 2019). The library was obtained by 5' RACE. The run used an Illumina HiSeq 2500. The reads were reprocessed in TCRdb, with one entry per CDR3 protein sequence and no accompanying DNA. The table of this sample itemizes around 380,000 distinct CDR3 sequences. Clones ranked in the top ten supply 2% to 3% of the sample. Specimen: blood. These receptors were obtained from a human donor with ulcerative colitis or Crohn's disease, or a healthy co-twin of an affected twin (not recorded which).

The CDR3 region is CASSLNRYNEQFF. The chain carries TRBV9 and TRBJ2-1. In germline, CDR1 is SGDLS, CDR2 YYNGEE. The CDR3 sequence is 13 residues long.

V and J are TRBV12-3 or TRBV12-4 and TRBJ2-6; TCRdb lists TRBD1, though no DNA is available to test this call. This CDR3 spans 18 amino acids. The CDR3 protein is CASSLPGQGARGANVLTF.

The gene calls are TRBV27 and TRBJ2-7. Per germline, CDR1 MNHEY and CDR2 SMNVEV (reference sequence). The CDR3 is 14 amino acids. CDR3 sequence reads: CASSLKPYIYEQYF.

This chain joins TRBV12-3 or TRBV12-4 and TRBJ1-1; TCRdb indicates TRBD1, and absent DNA this call remains unverified. The CDR3 is made up of 14 amino acids. CDR3 region: CASSSQGLGTEAFF.

The chain employs TRBV9 and TRBJ1-1. The CDR3 is made up of 15 amino acids. The germline CDR1 and CDR2 sequences are SGDLS and YYNGEE. The CDR3 protein is CASSEGPRGGTEAFF.

V is TRBV7-2 and J is TRBJ2-2; TCRdb outputs TRBD2, but without DNA this stays unchecked. Germline V CDR1 and CDR2: SGHTA, FQGNSA. The CDR3 length is 16 residues. CDR3 in amino acids: CASSLDRGIPTGELFF.

The rearrangement links TRBV7-6 to TRBJ2-1; TCRdb calls TRBD2, which cannot be checked without DNA. The CDR3 length is 17 residues. CDR1 and CDR2 (germline): SGHVS, FNYEAQ. The CDR3 spells CASSPRGAGGPKNEQFF.

V and J are TRBV12-3 or TRBV12-4 and TRBJ1-4. This CDR3 has 15 residues. The CDR3: CASRHNRVTNEKLFF.

CDR3 sequence reads: CATSRGTDSTDTQYF. The chain couples TRBV15 to TRBJ2-3. The germline CDR1 and CDR2 sequences are LNHNV and YYDKDF (reference sequence). This CDR3 has 15 amino acids.

CDR3 amino acids: CASSLATPGSGEQFF. This rearrangement joins TRBV7-2 to TRBJ2-1; TCRdb calls TRBD1, which cannot be checked without DNA. CDR1 and CDR2 (germline): SGHTA, FQGNSA. The CDR3 has 15 amino acids.

The chain couples TRBV20-1 to TRBJ1-5; TCRdb outputs TRBD1, but without DNA this stays unchecked. The CDR3 contains 14 residues. CDR1 is DFQATT and CDR2 is SNEGSKA in the germline V gene (reference sequence). The CDR3 here is CSAQDTGTNQPQHF.

The rearrangement joins TRBV6-5 to TRBJ2-2; TCRdb proposes TRBD2, but this gene call is untestable without DNA. Germline V lookup: CDR1 MNHEY, CDR2 SVGAGI. The CDR3 spans 16 residues. The CDR3 is CASSYRGGGSTGELFF.

The chain has TRBV5-1 and TRBJ2-6; the TRBD1 assignment by TCRdb is unverifiable without DNA. The CDR3 contains 20 residues. Germline CDR1 SGHRS, CDR2 YFSETQ. CDR3: CASSLTVFRQGSSGANVLTF.

The chain couples TRBV18 to TRBJ2-7. The CDR3 sequence is 15 residues long. Germline CDR1 and CDR2: KGHSH and LQKENI. The CDR3 sequence is CASSPPGVRSNEQYF.

The genes are TRBV5-4 and TRBJ2-1; TCRdb calls TRBD1, which cannot be checked without DNA. The CDR3 consists of 16 residues. CDR1 is SGHNT and CDR2 is YYREEE in the germline V gene (reference sequence). CDR3 sequence: CASSLGGTGSYNEQFF.

The CDR3 sequence is CASSPVRGARGYNEQFF. The rearrangement uses TRBV18 and TRBJ2-1; there is no DNA to check the TCRdb D call of TRBD1. Germline lookup yields CDR1 KGHSH and CDR2 LQKENI. This CDR3 has 17 residues.

The chain has TRBV20-1 and TRBJ2-5; the D gene TCRdb calls, TRBD2, cannot be checked with no DNA. CDR3 length: 17 residues. Germline loops: CDR1 DFQATT, CDR2 SNEGSKA (reference sequence). CDR3 protein: CSGRRLAGGIQQETQYF.

The chain combines TRBV28 with TRBJ2-1. The CDR3 has 13 amino acids. Per the germline V gene, CDR1 is MDHEN and CDR2 is SYDVKM. CDR3 loop: CASRQGILNEQFF.

V gene TRBV11-2 combines with J gene TRBJ2-1. Germline loops: CDR1 SGHAT, CDR2 FQNNGV. The CDR3 has 15 amino acids. The CDR3 loop is CASSSNRGSYNEQFF.

The rearrangement links TRBV6-1 to TRBJ2-3; TCRdb returns TRBD2, unconfirmable since there is no DNA. Germline CDR1 reads MNHNS; CDR2 reads SASEGT. The CDR3 extends over 15 amino acids. The CDR3 region is CASSRPGGLSDTQYF.

The CDR3 sequence is CASSYGQGGDTQYF. The rearrangement uses TRBV5-1 and TRBJ2-3; the D gene TCRdb calls, TRBD1, cannot be checked with no DNA. Germline loops: CDR1 SGHRS, CDR2 YFSETQ. This CDR3 comprises 14 residues.

The genes are TRBV6-2 or TRBV6-3 and TRBJ2-7; there is no DNA to check the TCRdb D call of TRBD1. CDR1 MNHEY and CDR2 SVGEGT come from the germline V gene. The CDR3 is 16 residues long. The CDR3 reads CASSYSKGDGHYEQYF.